Below are 3 T cell receptor beta chains sequenced from a single sample in a study of cytomegalovirus exposure and HLA in healthy donors. The PCR had 60 Vbeta and 13 Jbeta primers. Clones were sequenced by immunoSEQ multiplex PCR, and TCRdb holds only the in-frame ones, with some missing. The sample records around 65,000 clones, about 80% being singletons. The sample consisted of PBMCs. The receptors were gathered from a man aged 50-60 years in good health and CMV-seropositive.

The V and J genes are TRBV6-1 and TRBJ1-4; 7 bases fit TRBD1. Germline trimming cut 4 bases from V and 0 bases from J; bases unmatched to any gene: 14. Germline lookup yields CDR1 MNHNS and CDR2 SASEGT. CDR3 length: 19 amino acids. In DNA, the CDR3 is TGTGCCAGCAGTGTCCCCCCCCCAGGGGGGACCGCAACTAATGAAAAACTGTTTTTT. Its protein product is CASSVPPPGGTATNEKLFF.

The chain combines TRBV29-1 with TRBJ2-1; 8 nucleotides agree with TRBD2. Germline lookup yields CDR1 SQVTM and CDR2 ANQGSEA. V trimming: 2 bases; J trimming: 4 bases; junction bases outside the gene matches: 4. The CDR3 is 14 residues long. Here the CDR3 DNA reads TGCAGCGTTGAAAGGGGCGGGGGGTACAATGAGCAGTTCTTC. This codes for CSVERGGGYNEQFF.

The chain combines TRBV4-1 with TRBJ1-1; 8 bases line up with TRBD1. V was clipped by 4 bases and J by 1 base; unmatched bases: 5. From germline, CDR1 is MGHRA and CDR2 YSYEKL. CDR3 length: 15 residues. Here the CDR3 DNA reads TGCGCCAGCAGCCGTGGACAGGGCCCGAACACTGAAGCTTTCTTT. As protein: CASSRGQGPNTEAFF.